This T cell receptor beta chain was profiled in a study of PD-1 blockade in classical Hodgkin lymphoma. Time point meaning: cycle 4 day 1 (C4D1), after more than five weeks of nivolumab. All patients experienced relapse after autologous stem cell transplantation, and brentuximab vedotin exposure was variable. As regards this clone: Its specificity is unknown.

Study-level findings and limits: Prior therapy or disease activity may underlie the repertoire differences, whose causes remain undefined.

This CDR3 contains 14 residues. Trimming took 5 bases from V and 10 from J; bases not matched to a gene: 13. CDR1 MNHEY and CDR2 SMNVEV come from the germline V gene (reference sequence). This table comes from immunoSEQ multiplex PCR, and its TCRdb copy is limited to in-frame clones, with some not included. The sample has under 25,000 clones; under 85% are singletons. Material: peripheral blood mononuclear cells (PBMCs), obtained before the fourth cycle of nivolumab. The chain carries TRBV27 and TRBJ2-5, with TRBD1 matching 7 bases. The source of this sequence is a human donor with classical Hodgkin lymphoma. The CDR3 region is CASSDRAPHRGQYF. DNA of the CDR3: TGTGCCAGCAGTGACAGGGCCCCCCATCGGGGCCAGTACTTC.